This entry lists 28 T cell receptor beta chains sequenced from one sample in a study of shared clonotypes between healthy human individuals. The repertoire was sequenced with immunoSEQ multiplex PCR; TCRdb's copy has only in-frame clones and lacks some. Counted here are about 1,900,000 clones, about 94% occurring once; the ten biggest clones make up less than 1.5%. Positive CCR7 selection of CD45RO-negative cells yielded the naive CD8 cells, and terminally differentiated effector memory CD45RA+ cells were excluded. Sequences were obtained from naive CD8+ T cells sorted from blood. The receptors shown here come from a man aged 18 to 29 in good health.

The chain couples TRBV4-1 to TRBJ1-2; 8 bases agree with TRBD1. Germline V gene sequence: CDR1 MGHRA, CDR2 YSYEKL. V shed 3 bases and J 4 bases; nucleotides not matched to a gene: 10. The CDR3 is 16 residues long. The CDR3 loop is CASSQGPQGALYGYTF. DNA of the CDR3: TGCGCCAGCAGCCAGGGACCTCAGGGGGCACTCTATGGCTACACCTTC.

V gene TRBV28 combines with J gene TRBJ2-2; a possible D gene is TRBD2 (5 bases). This CDR3 spans 13 amino acids. In germline, CDR1 is MDHEN, CDR2 SYDVKM. The V and J ends lost 6 bases and 7 bases respectively, with 12 bases between them. The CDR3, as DNA: TGTGCCAGCAGCCTGGGCGGAGGCGGGGAGCTGTTTTTT. Protein: CASSLGGGGELFF. Combining the CDR3 with reference TRBV28 and TRBJ2-2 gives the whole variable domain DVKVTQSSRYLVKRTGEKVFLECVQDMDHENMFWYRQDPGLGLRLIYFSYDVKMKEKGDIPEGYSVSREKKERFSLILESASTNQTSMYLCASSLGGGGELFFGEGSRLTVL.

The rearrangement links TRBV11-2 to TRBJ2-1, with D hard to call. The germline V gene has CDR1 SGHAT and CDR2 FQNNGV. V dropped 5 bases and J dropped 3 bases, with 14 bases sitting between them. This CDR3 is 15 amino acids long. CDR3 protein: CASSPPDWFYNEQFF. In DNA form, the CDR3 reads TGTGCCAGCAGCCCCCCAGACTGGTTCTACAATGAGCAGTTCTTC.

This clone was seen only a few times. The chain recombines TRBV5-6 with TRBJ2-1, with no clear D. The germline CDR1 and CDR2 sequences are SGHDT and YYEEEE. The CDR3 has 13 amino acids. Trimming shortened V by 4 bases and J by 0 bases, and 5 bases separated the two germline ends. The chain's CDR3 is CASSRSSYNEQFF. The CDR3 nucleotides are TGTGCCAGCAGCCGGAGCTCCTACAATGAGCAGTTCTTC. The whole variable domain, filled in from reference TRBV5-6 and TRBJ2-1, reads DAGVTQSPTHLIKTRGQQVTLRCSPKSGHDTVSWYQQALGQGPQFIFQYYEEEERQRGNFPDRFSGHQFPNYSSELNVNALLLGDSALYLCASSRSSYNEQFFGPGTRLTVL.

The chain is built from TRBV13 and TRBJ1-1; D not resolved. V was pared by 4 bases and J by 2 bases, with 8 bases between. The CDR3 covers 13 residues. Germline V gives CDR1 PRHDT, CDR2 FYEKMQ (reference sequence). CDR3 bases: TGTGCCAGCAGCTCGCCAAGCAACACTGAAGCTTTCTTT. Residues: CASSSPSNTEAFF. Complete variable domain (other parts from reference TRBV13 and TRBJ1-1): AAGVIQSPRHLIKEKRETATLKCYPIPRHDTVYWYQQGPGQDPQFLISFYEKMQSDKGSIPDRFSAQQFSDYHSELNMSSLELGDSALYFCASSSPSNTEAFFGQGTRLTVV.

This clone has just one count. The same CDR3 also results from other DNA sequences found in this sample. The V and J genes are TRBV9 and TRBJ1-2; TRBD1 aligns across 8 bases. Trimming removed 5 bases from V and 8 bases from J; junction bases left unmatched: 8. The germline CDR1 and CDR2 sequences are SGDLS and YYNGEE. The CDR3 is 13 residues long. The CDR3 is CASSPGQGLGYTF. The DNA of the CDR3 is TGTGCCAGCAGTCCCGGACAGGGATTGGGCTACACCTTC.

The rearrangement links TRBV6-7 to TRBJ2-1, with TRBD2 matching over 7 bases. TRBV6-7 is an ORF, and what it does is uncertain. The junction had 11 bases not matched to a gene; V was cut back by 10 bases and J by 8 bases. The CDR3 is made up of 13 amino acids. The CDR3 sequence: CANIEWEGYEQFF. The CDR3 DNA reads as TGTGCCAACATAGAATGGGAGGGGTATGAGCAGTTCTTC.

This rearrangement joins TRBV7-8 to TRBJ2-1; 10 bases align to TRBD2. V gave up 4 bases and J gave up 8 bases; unmatched junction bases: 11. The CDR3 sequence is 16 residues long. Germline V lookup: CDR1 SGHVS, CDR2 FQNEAQ. The CDR3: CASSSRVTSGDHEQFF. DNA of the CDR3: TGTGCCAGCAGCTCGCGGGTAACTAGCGGGGATCATGAGCAGTTCTTC.

V gene TRBV2 combines with J gene TRBJ1-4, with 10 bases identical to TRBD1. The CDR3 sequence is 14 residues long. Germline values: CDR1 SNHLY, CDR2 FYNNEI. Trimming took 3 bases from V and 5 from J; bases not matched to a gene: 0. The DNA of the CDR3 is TGTGCCAGCAGTGAGGGACAGGGGAATGAAAAACTGTTTTTT. Translation gives CASSEGQGNEKLFF.

The rearrangement joins TRBV5-5 to TRBJ1-2; 8 nucleotides agree with TRBD1. The CDR3 spans 15 residues. Per the germline V gene, CDR1 is SGHKS and CDR2 is YYEKEE (reference sequence). The ends lost 2 bases at V and 5 bases at J; junction bases unmatched: 8. The CDR3 protein is CASSFSGGPLYGYTF. The CDR3 DNA reads as TGTGCCAGCAGCTTCTCAGGGGGCCCCTTATATGGCTACACCTTC.

Comment on this clone: Sequence at one end of the junction differs from germline and may be a read error. The chain combines TRBV7-7 with TRBJ1-3, with a possible D match to TRBD1 (5 bases). The CDR3 spans 18 residues. The germline V gene encodes CDR1 SSHAT and CDR2 FNYEAQ (reference sequence). This CDR3 reads CASSLDWGPFRSGNTIYF. DNA for the CDR3: TGTGCTAGCAGCTTAGACTGGGGCCCATTCCGCTCTGGAAACACCATATATTTT.

The V call is TRBV10-3, the J call TRBJ2-1; D is ambiguous. Trimming removed 3 bases from V and 0 bases from J, with 12 bases in between. The germline V gene encodes CDR1 ENHRY and CDR2 SYGVKD. This CDR3 region has 16 residues. The CDR3, as DNA: TGTGCCATCAGTGATTTGTTGGAAAGCTCCTACAATGAGCAGTTCTTC. This sequence encodes CAISDLLESSYNEQFF.

This clone was observed a single time. At one end the junction does not follow the germline gene, possibly because of a read error. The chain couples TRBV7-7 to TRBJ2-5; TRBD1 is a possible D gene (9 bases). There are 14 residues in the CDR3. The V gene's germline CDR1 is SSHAT and CDR2 FNYEAQ (reference sequence). DNA for the CDR3: TGTGCTAGCAGCCGGGAGGGACAGGGAGGGACCCAGTACTTC. Amino acid sequence: CASSREGQGGTQYF.

Concerning this clone: The sample has other DNA sequences that encode this CDR3 too. The chain couples TRBV4-1 to TRBJ2-2, with 7 bases identical to TRBD1. CDR1 is MGHRA, CDR2 YSYEKL, per germline. This CDR3 has 15 amino acids. Unmatched junction bases numbered 5, after V lost 5 bases and J lost 2 bases. CDR3 sequence reads: CASSLRQGNTGELFF. CDR3 nucleotide sequence: TGCGCCAGCAGCTTAAGACAGGGAAACACCGGGGAGCTGTTTTTT.

The chain joins TRBV7-9 to TRBJ2-7; D unclear. CDR1 SEHNR and CDR2 FQNEAQ come from the germline V gene (reference sequence). V lost 4 bases and J lost 7, with 11 bases in between. The CDR3 has 12 residues. DNA of the CDR3: TGTGCCAGCAGCTCGGAGAGACGGGAGCAGTACTTC. It encodes CASSSERREQYF.

The chain recombines TRBV30 with TRBJ2-2, with TRBD1 identical over 8 bases. V lost 5 bases, J lost 3 bases, and 5 bases stayed unmatched. CDR3 length equals 14 residues. Germline CDR1 GTSNPN, CDR2 SVGIG (reference sequence). The CDR3 nucleotides are TGTGCCTGGGACCCACAGGGGGACACCGGGGAGCTGTTTTTT. It specifies CAWDPQGDTGELFF.

The rearrangement joins TRBV6-5 to TRBJ2-5; D may be TRBD2 (5 bases). Trimming took off 7 bases at V and 5 bases at J, with 20 bases between the two ends. CDR3 length: 15 residues. CDR1 is MNHEY and CDR2 is SVGAGI in the germline V gene. The CDR3 here is CASKGSVHPGETQYF. CDR3 bases: TGTGCCAGCAAGGGAAGCGTCCACCCGGGGGAGACCCAGTACTTC.

The chain is built from TRBV5-6 and TRBJ2-3, with D perhaps given as TRBD1 or TRBD2 (5 bases each). CDR3 size: 19 residues. The V end was cut by 4 bases, the J end by 0 bases, with 24 bases between. Germline V gene sequence: CDR1 SGHDT, CDR2 YYEEEE. The CDR3 is CASSLWAGLAVSSTDTQYF. CDR3 sequence (DNA): TGTGCCAGCAGCCTCTGGGCAGGGCTAGCCGTTTCTAGCACAGATACGCAGTATTTT.

Details on this clone: This sample includes further DNA sequences coding for the same CDR3. The chain uses TRBV6-5 and TRBJ1-5; weak D call: TRBD1 (6 bases). Trimming left V 2 bases short and J 4 bases short, with 9 bases between. The CDR3 contains 14 residues. Germline-derived CDR1 and CDR2 are MNHEY and SVGAGI. In DNA form, the CDR3 reads TGTGCCAGCAGTTACGGACAGTCAAATCAGCCCCAGCATTTT. Its protein product is CASSYGQSNQPQHF.

The chain combines TRBV6-1 with TRBJ1-2; 10 nucleotides line up with TRBD1. V gave up 1 base and J gave up 6 bases; unmatched junction bases: 5. CDR1 is MNHNS, CDR2 SASEGT, per germline. This CDR3 is built from 15 residues. The CDR3: CASSEGLGTGDGYTF. CDR3 DNA sequence: TGTGCCAGCAGTGAAGGCTTAGGGACAGGGGATGGCTACACCTTC.

As for this clone: Within the sample, other DNA sequences also encode this same CDR3. J is TRBJ2-7 and V is TRBV5-6, with unresolved D. Germline V gene lookup returns CDR1 SGHDT and CDR2 YYEEEE. This CDR3 has 13 amino acids. The V gene lost 0 bases and the J gene lost 4 bases, with 8 bases spanning the gap. The CDR3 reads CASSLASVYEQYF. CDR3 in DNA: TGTGCCAGCAGCTTGGCGTCCGTATACGAGCAGTACTTC.

This chain uses TRBV5-1 with TRBJ2-7; D not certain. The CDR3 consists of 14 residues. V gave up 0 bases and J gave up 3 bases, with 10 bases separating them. Germline V lookup: CDR1 SGHRS, CDR2 YFSETQ. CDR3 DNA sequence: TGCGCCAGCAGCTTGGAAGAGGCCCACTACGAGCAGTACTTC. This translates into CASSLEEAHYEQYF.

The DNA for the CDR3 is TGTGCCACCAGCAGAGATAGGACTGTTACTAACTATGGCTACACCTTC. Translating it yields CATSRDRTVTNYGYTF. V usage is TRBV15 and J usage is TRBJ1-2; the D is unclear. Germline lookup yields CDR1 LNHNV and CDR2 YYDKDF (reference sequence). The CDR3 loop spans 16 amino acids. Trimming took 0 bases from V and 0 from J, leaving 11 bases between them.

The chain is built from TRBV4-3 and TRBJ2-1; D tentatively reads TRBD1 or TRBD2 (5 bases each). The CDR3 totals 16 residues. Germline V gives CDR1 LGHNA, CDR2 YSLEER. Trimming stripped 0 bases from V and 0 bases from J, with 9 bases between. CDR3 nucleotide sequence: TGCGCCAGCAGCCAAGATCTCGGGGCCTCCTACAATGAGCAGTTCTTC. Translating it yields CASSQDLGASYNEQFF.

The rearrangement joins TRBV11-2 to TRBJ1-1; D gene uncertain. CDR1 SGHAT and CDR2 FQNNGV come from the germline V gene. The CDR3 has 13 residues. With 0 bases removed from V and 7 bases from J, the gap between germline ends came to 9 bases. The CDR3 coding sequence is TGTGCCAGCAGCTTAGAAGCAGCTTATGAAGCTTTCTTT. Translation: CASSLEAAYEAFF.

Worth noting for this clone: Other DNA sequences of this sample code for an identical CDR3. The chain is built from TRBV2 and TRBJ2-7; no firm D call. The CDR3 is 14 residues long. Germline V gives CDR1 SNHLY, CDR2 FYNNEI. The V gene lost 0 bases and the J gene lost 4 bases, with 10 bases spanning the gap. The CDR3 loop reads CASSEAAGFYEQYF. DNA of the CDR3: TGTGCCAGCAGTGAAGCGGCTGGTTTTTACGAGCAGTACTTC.

This sequence joins TRBV4-3 and TRBJ1-1; tentative D call: TRBD1 (6 bases). CDR3 size: 15 residues. CDR1 LGHNA and CDR2 YSLEER come from the germline V gene. V gave up 1 base and J gave up 8 bases, with 17 bases separating them. The chain's CDR3 is CASSQGRQVEGEAFF. In DNA form, the CDR3 reads TGCGCCAGCAGCCAAGGGAGACAGGTCGAGGGGGAAGCTTTCTTT.

CDR3 amino acids: CASSQGSRGTYEQYF. The CDR3 DNA sequence: TGCGCCAGCAGCCAAGGTTCTAGGGGAACCTACGAGCAGTACTTC. The chain uses TRBV4-3 and TRBJ2-7; tentative D call: TRBD1 (5 bases). CDR1 and CDR2 from the germline V gene are LGHNA and YSLEER. With 1 base removed from V and 2 bases from J, the gap between germline ends came to 12 bases. The CDR3 loop spans 15 amino acids.